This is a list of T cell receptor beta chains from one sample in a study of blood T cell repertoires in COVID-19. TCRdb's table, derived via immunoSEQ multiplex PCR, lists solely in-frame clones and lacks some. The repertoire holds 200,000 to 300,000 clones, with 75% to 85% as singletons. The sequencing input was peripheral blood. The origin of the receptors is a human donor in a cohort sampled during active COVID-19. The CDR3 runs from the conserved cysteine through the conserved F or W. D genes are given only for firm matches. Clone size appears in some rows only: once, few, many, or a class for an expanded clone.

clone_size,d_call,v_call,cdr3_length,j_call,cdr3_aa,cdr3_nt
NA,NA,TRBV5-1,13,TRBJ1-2,CASSLVSGDGYTF,TGCGCCAGCAGCTTGGTTTCAGGGGATGGCTACACCTTC
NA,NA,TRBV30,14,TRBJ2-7,CAWTSPGQYYEQYF,TGTGCCTGGACCAGCCCCGGACAGTACTACGAGCAGTACTTC
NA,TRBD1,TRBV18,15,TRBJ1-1,CASSPGTGSNTEAFF,TGTGCCAGCTCACCCGGGACAGGATCGAACACTGAAGCTTTCTTT
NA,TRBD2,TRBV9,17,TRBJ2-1,CASSVSKNGLAGDEQFF,TGTGCCAGCAGCGTCTCTAAGAACGGACTAGCGGGAGATGAGCAGTTCTTC
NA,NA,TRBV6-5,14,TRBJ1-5,CASSLTGFNQPQHF,TGTGCCAGCAGTCTGACAGGATTCAATCAGCCCCAGCATTTT
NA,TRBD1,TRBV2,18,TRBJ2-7,CASSEAGMTGKRSYEQYF,TGTGCCAGCAGTGAAGCGGGAATGACAGGGAAAAGATCCTACGAGCAGTACTTC
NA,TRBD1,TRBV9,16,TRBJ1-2,CASSAHLEGATYGYTF,TGTGCCAGCAGCGCCCATCTAGAGGGGGCAACCTATGGCTACACCTTC
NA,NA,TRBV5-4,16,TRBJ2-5,CASSLARSGGLETQYF,TGTGCCAGCAGCTTGGCCCGGTCCGGAGGATTGGAGACCCAGTACTTC
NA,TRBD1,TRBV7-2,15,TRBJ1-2,CASSLRDRGLTGYTF,TGTGCCAGCAGCCTACGTGACAGGGGGCTGACAGGCTACACCTTC
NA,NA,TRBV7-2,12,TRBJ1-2,CASSLGGGIDTF,TGTGCCAGCAGCTTAGGCGGAGGGATCGACACCTTC
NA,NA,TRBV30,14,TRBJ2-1,CAWTTGQGYNEQFF,TGTGCCTGGACTACGGGACAAGGCTACAATGAGCAGTTCTTC
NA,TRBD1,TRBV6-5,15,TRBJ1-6,CASRMQGADNSPLHF,TGTGCCAGCAGAATGCAGGGGGCAGATAATTCACCCCTCCACTTT
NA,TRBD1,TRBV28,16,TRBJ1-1,CASSSPPGQRNTEAFF,TGTGCCAGCAGTTCTCCCCCGGGACAGAGGAACACTGAAGCTTTCTTT
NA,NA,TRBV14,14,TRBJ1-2,CASSQWYGDYGYTF,TGTGCCAGCAGCCAATGGTACGGTGACTATGGCTACACCTTC
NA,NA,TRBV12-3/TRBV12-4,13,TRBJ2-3,CASSLARGDTQYF,TGTGCCAGCAGTTTAGCCCGGGGAGATACGCAGTATTTT
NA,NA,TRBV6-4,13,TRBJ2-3,CASSESRRGTQYF,TGTGCCAGCAGTGAATCCCGACGCGGTACGCAGTATTTT
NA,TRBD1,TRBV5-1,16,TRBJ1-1,CASSWIQGARNTEAFF,TGCGCCAGCAGCTGGATACAGGGGGCGCGGAACACTGAAGCTTTCTTT
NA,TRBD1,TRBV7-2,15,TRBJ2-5,CASSLLDRSQWTQYF,TGTGCCAGCAGCTTATTGGACAGGAGCCAATGGACCCAGTACTTC
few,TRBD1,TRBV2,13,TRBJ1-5,CASTNRGNQPQHF,TGTGCCAGCACAAACAGGGGTAATCAGCCCCAGCATTTT
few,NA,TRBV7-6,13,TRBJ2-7,CASSLAESYEQYF,TGTGCCAGCAGCTTAGCGGAGTCCTACGAGCAGTACTTC
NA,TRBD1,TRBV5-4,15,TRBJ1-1,CASSQQGRLNTEAFF,TGTGCCAGCAGCCAACAGGGGCGCTTGAACACTGAAGCTTTCTTT
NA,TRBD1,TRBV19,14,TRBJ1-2,CASSTPGQGNGYTF,TGTGCCAGTAGTACCCCGGGACAGGGGAATGGCTACACCTTC
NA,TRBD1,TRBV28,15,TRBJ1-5,CASSLWTGGNQPQHF,TGTGCCAGCAGTTTATGGACAGGGGGCAATCAGCCCCAGCATTTT
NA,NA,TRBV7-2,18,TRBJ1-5,CASSLGASTFNSNQPQHF,TGTGCCAGCAGCTTAGGGGCGTCGACATTCAATAGCAATCAGCCCCAGCATTTT
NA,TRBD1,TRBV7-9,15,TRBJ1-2,CASSPRQGSGYGYTF,TGTGCCAGCAGCCCTAGACAGGGTTCGGGCTATGGCTACACCTTC
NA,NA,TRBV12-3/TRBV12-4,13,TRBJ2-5,CASNTEVEETQYF,TGTGCCAGCAACACAGAAGTCGAGGAGACCCAGTACTTC
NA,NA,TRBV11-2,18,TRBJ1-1,CASSPVGWGVYMNTEAFF,TGTGCCAGCAGCCCTGTCGGTTGGGGCGTTTACATGAACACTGAAGCTTTCTTT
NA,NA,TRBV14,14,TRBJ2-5,CASSPGGGLETQYF,TGTGCCAGCAGCCCCGGTGGGGGGTTAGAGACCCAGTACTTC
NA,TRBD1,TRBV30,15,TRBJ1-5,CAWSADRGPNQPQHF,TGTGCCTGGAGTGCCGACAGGGGCCCAAATCAGCCCCAGCATTTT
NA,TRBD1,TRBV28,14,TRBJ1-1,CASSGGQGTTEAFF,TGTGCCAGCAGTGGGGGACAGGGAACCACTGAAGCTTTCTTT
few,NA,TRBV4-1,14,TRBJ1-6,CASSPTRGSSPLHF,TGCGCCAGCAGCCCAACAAGGGGATCTTCACCCCTCCACTTT
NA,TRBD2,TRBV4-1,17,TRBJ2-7,CASSRGTSGGASYEQYF,TGCGCCAGCAGCCGAGGGACTAGCGGGGGGGCCTCCTACGAGCAGTACTTC
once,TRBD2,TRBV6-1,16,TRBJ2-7,CASSEIPSGGTYEQYF,TGTGCCAGCAGTGAAATCCCTAGCGGGGGGACCTACGAGCAGTACTTC
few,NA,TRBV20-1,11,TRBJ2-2,CSAGKRGELFF,TGCAGTGCCGGGAAGCGGGGGGAGCTGTTTTTT
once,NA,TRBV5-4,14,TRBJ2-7,CASSLGASPYEQYF,TGTGCCAGCAGCTTGGGAGCGTCTCCCTACGAGCAGTACTTC
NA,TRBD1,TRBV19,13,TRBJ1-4,CASKDRGHEKLFF,TGTGCCAGTAAGGACAGGGGGCATGAAAAACTGTTTTTT
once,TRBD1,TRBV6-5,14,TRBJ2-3,CATSTGLNADTQYF,TGTGCCACTTCGACAGGGCTGAACGCAGATACGCAGTATTTT
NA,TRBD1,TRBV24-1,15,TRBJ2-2,CATASGTGYTGELFF,TGTGCCACCGCCTCCGGGACAGGGTACACCGGGGAGCTGTTTTTT
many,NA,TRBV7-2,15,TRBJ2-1,CASSFQIAEGHEQFF,TGTGCCAGCAGTTTTCAAATAGCGGAGGGACATGAGCAGTTCTTC
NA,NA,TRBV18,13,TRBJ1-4,CASSPTSREKLFF,TGTGCCAGCTCCCCAACTTCTAGGGAAAAACTGTTTTTT
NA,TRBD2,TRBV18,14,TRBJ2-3,CASSDGRGTDTQYF,TGTGCCAGCTCAGACGGGAGGGGAACAGATACGCAGTATTTT
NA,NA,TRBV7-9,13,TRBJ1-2,CASSLARVDGYTF,TGTGCCAGCAGCTTAGCCAGGGTGGATGGCTACACCTTC
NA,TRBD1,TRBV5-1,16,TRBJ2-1,CASSLAGTGGASEQFF,TGCGCCAGCAGCTTGGCAGGGACAGGAGGGGCAAGTGAGCAGTTCTTC
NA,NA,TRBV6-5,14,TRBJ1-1,CACHRGQRNTEAFF,TGTGCCTGCCACCGGGGACAAAGGAACACTGAAGCTTTCTTT
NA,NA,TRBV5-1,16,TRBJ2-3,CASSLGTGVTTDTQYF,TGCGCCAGCAGCTTAGGGACGGGGGTGACCACAGATACGCAGTATTTT
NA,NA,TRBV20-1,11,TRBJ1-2,CSGGTSYGYTF,TGCAGTGGAGGGACATCATATGGCTACACCTTC
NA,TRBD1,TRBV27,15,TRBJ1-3,CASSPGTGVGNTIYF,TGTGCCAGCAGTCCGGGGACAGGGGTCGGAAACACCATATATTTT
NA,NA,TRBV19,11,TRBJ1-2,CASNTNYGYTF,TGTGCCAGTAATACAAATTATGGCTACACCTTC
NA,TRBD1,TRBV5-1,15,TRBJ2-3,CASSFGQVDTDTQYF,TGCGCCAGCAGCTTTGGACAGGTCGACACAGATACGCAGTATTTT
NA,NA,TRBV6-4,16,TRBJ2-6,CASSDSMAPGANVLTF,TGTGCCAGCAGTGACTCGATGGCCCCTGGGGCCAACGTCCTGACTTTC
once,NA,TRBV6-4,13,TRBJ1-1,CASSSEGDTEAFF,TGTGCCAGTAGTAGTGAGGGAGACACTGAAGCTTTCTTT
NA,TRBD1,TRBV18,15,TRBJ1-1,CASSPLTGVNTEAFF,TGTGCCAGCTCACCCTTGACAGGGGTGAACACTGAAGCTTTCTTT
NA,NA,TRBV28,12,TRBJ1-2,CASSRRNYGYTF,TGTGCCAGCAGTCGGAGGAACTATGGCTACACCTTC
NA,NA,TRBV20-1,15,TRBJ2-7,CSASSGSMGLYEQYF,TGCAGTGCTAGTTCGGGGTCGATGGGGTTATACGAGCAGTACTTC
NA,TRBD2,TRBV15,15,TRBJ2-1,CATSRVLAEYNEQFF,TGTGCCACCAGCAGAGTACTAGCGGAATACAATGAGCAGTTCTTC
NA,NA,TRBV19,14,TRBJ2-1,CASSILGRSGEQFF,TGTGCCAGTAGTATACTAGGAAGGAGCGGTGAGCAGTTCTTC
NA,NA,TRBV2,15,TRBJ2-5,CASSEVGASRETQYF,TGTGCCAGCAGTGAAGTGGGGGCTAGTAGGGAGACCCAGTACTTC
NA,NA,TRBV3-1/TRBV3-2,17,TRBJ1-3,CASSPLGRSFSGNTIYF,TGTGCCAGCAGCCCTCTCGGCAGGTCCTTCTCTGGAAACACCATATATTTT
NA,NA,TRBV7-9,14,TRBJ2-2,CASSPSRPTGELFF,TGTGCCAGCAGCCCCTCCCGTCCCACCGGGGAGCTGTTTTTT